Listed below are T cell receptor beta chains from one sample, sequenced in a study of shared clonotypes between healthy human individuals. Assay: immunoSEQ multiplex PCR; the TCRdb copy retains only in-frame clones and omits some. This sample has around 510,000 clones, with roughly 95% found just once. The source material was naive CD4+ T cells sorted from blood. The receptors derive from a woman under 40 in good health. Each CDR3 is given with its conserved first and last residue. D genes are given only for firm matches. Part of the rows lack a size; the others show once, few, many or a class for expanded clones.

V	D	J	size	DNA	CDR3
TRBV6-5	-	TRBJ1-3	-	TGTGCCAGTCGGGCAATTGGAAACACCATATATTTT	CASRAIGNTIYF
TRBV9	-	TRBJ2-7	-	TGTGCCAGCAGCGAAGACTTGGGTGAGCAGTACTTC	CASSEDLGEQYF
TRBV7-9	-	TRBJ2-7	-	TGTGCCAGCAGCTCCTATTCCAGGGGATCCTACGAGCAGTACTTC	CASSSYSRGSYEQYF
TRBV28	-	TRBJ2-2	-	TGTGCCAGCTATGGGGTGTACACCGGGGAGCTGTTTTTT	CASYGVYTGELFF
TRBV19	-	TRBJ2-7	-	TGTGCCAGTAGTATGGACCGGGGGGCGCGATACGAGCAGTACTTC	CASSMDRGARYEQYF
TRBV6-5	-	TRBJ1-1	once	TGTGCCAGCAATCGGGGGGTGAACACTGAAGCTTTCTTT	CASNRGVNTEAFF
TRBV5-1	TRBD2	TRBJ2-7	-	TGCGCCAGCAGCACTTCCGGGACTAGCGTCTACGAGCAGTACTTC	CASSTSGTSVYEQYF
TRBV11-1	-	TRBJ2-7	-	TGTGCCAGCAGCTTAGCGGGCAGCCAAGCCTACGAGCAGTACTTC	CASSLAGSQAYEQYF
TRBV7-9	-	TRBJ2-2	-	TGTGCCAGCAGCCCCCCGCTGGATTTGGGCACCGGGGAGCTGTTTTTT	CASSPPLDLGTGELFF
TRBV19	-	TRBJ2-1	-	TGTGCCAGTAGTATAGCGGGAGCGCGTGGTGAGCAGTTCTTC	CASSIAGARGEQFF
TRBV9	-	TRBJ2-7	-	TGTGCCAGCAGCGCGGTCTCCCGGAGCGAGCAGTACTTC	CASSAVSRSEQYF
TRBV5-1	-	TRBJ1-4	-	TGCGCCAGCAGCCGAGAACAGGGCTCCTATGAAAAACTGTTTTTT	CASSREQGSYEKLFF
TRBV27	TRBD2	TRBJ2-1	-	TGTGCCAGCAGTACCCTAGCGGGAGGCTCCTACAATGAGCAGTTCTTC	CASSTLAGGSYNEQFF
TRBV6-6	TRBD1	TRBJ1-1	-	TGTGCCAGCAGTGACAGGGGAGTGGGCACTGAAGCTTTCTTT	CASSDRGVGTEAFF
TRBV9	TRBD2	TRBJ2-3	-	TGTGCCAGCAGCGTAGGAGCGGGGGACCTCACAGATACGCAGTATTTT	CASSVGAGDLTDTQYF
TRBV5-8	TRBD1	TRBJ2-1	-	TGTGCCAGCAACGAAGACAGGGTCAATGAGCAGTTCTTC	CASNEDRVNEQFF
TRBV23-1	-	TRBJ2-7	once	TGCGCCAGCAGTCATCAGGGGTACGAGCAGTACTTC	CASSHQGYEQYF
TRBV29-1	TRBD1	TRBJ1-1	-	TGCAGCGTCGCACAGACAGGGGACACTGAAGCTTTCTTT	CSVAQTGDTEAFF
TRBV5-4	TRBD2	TRBJ2-7	-	TGTGCCAGCAGCCCGGGAGGGAGAACCTACGAGCAGTACTTC	CASSPGGRTYEQYF
TRBV13	-	TRBJ1-2	-	TGTGCCAGCAGCTCCACGTGGGAAACTAACTATGGCTACACCTTC	CASSSTWETNYGYTF
TRBV30	TRBD1	TRBJ2-7	-	TGTGCCTGGCGGAGACAGGGATCCTACGAGCAGTACTTC	CAWRRQGSYEQYF
TRBV9	TRBD1	TRBJ2-1	-	TGTGCCAGCAGCGTTACAGGGGTCAAGGTCAATGAGCAGTTCTTC	CASSVTGVKVNEQFF
TRBV11-2	-	TRBJ1-2	-	TGTGCCAGCAGCTTATCACCCAGAGTCTATGGCTACACCTTC	CASSLSPRVYGYTF
TRBV4-1	TRBD2	TRBJ2-3	-	TGCGCCAGCGAGACAAGGAGGGGAACTAGCGGGATACGAAACTGGAAAGATACGCAGTATTTT	CASETRRGTSGIRNWKDTQYF
TRBV5-1	-	TRBJ2-5	-	TGCGCCAGCAGCTTGGAAGGGCGGGGAGAGACCCAGTACTTC	CASSLEGRGETQYF
TRBV5-1	TRBD1	TRBJ2-1	-	TGCGCCAGCAGCTTGGCCGGGACAGGGATCTATGAGCAGTTCTTC	CASSLAGTGIYEQFF
TRBV6-1	-	TRBJ1-2	-	TGTGCCAGCAGTGAAACGGTAAAAAGGCATGGCTACACCTTC	CASSETVKRHGYTF
TRBV6-1	-	TRBJ1-1	-	TGTGCCAGCACACCTGGGGCGAGAGCTGAAGCTTTCTTT	CASTPGARAEAFF
TRBV4-2	TRBD2	TRBJ2-1	-	TGTGCCAGCAGCCCCCCAGGGAGGGGATCTGAGCAGTTCTTC	CASSPPGRGSEQFF
TRBV5-1	TRBD1	TRBJ2-7	-	TGCGCCACCTCGAGGGACAGGGGTTCATACGAGCAGTACTTC	CATSRDRGSYEQYF
TRBV5-4	-	TRBJ2-3	-	TGTGCCAGCAGTTCGGACGTCACAGATACGCAGTATTTT	CASSSDVTDTQYF
TRBV5-6	-	TRBJ2-2	once	TGTGCCAGCAGTCGTCCTTGGGGGTCCACCGGGGAGCTGTTTTTT	CASSRPWGSTGELFF
TRBV6-1	TRBD2	TRBJ2-2	-	TGTGCCAGCAGGTTAGCGGGGGCAGACGCCGGGGAGCTGTTTTTT	CASRLAGADAGELFF
TRBV19	TRBD1	TRBJ2-1	-	TGTGCCAGTAGTATTCTACAGGGGAGAGGGATTGAGCAGTTCTTC	CASSILQGRGIEQFF
TRBV5-4	-	TRBJ1-2	few	TGTGCCAGCAGCCGGAGAGGCGAGGGCTACACCTTC	CASSRRGEGYTF
TRBV5-1	-	TRBJ1-1	-	TGCGCCAGCAGCTTGGTCGGGGAGAACACTGAAGCTTTCTTT	CASSLVGENTEAFF
TRBV28	-	TRBJ1-5	-	TGTGCCAGCAGTTTAAGAATAGGAAGTTATAGCAATCAGCCCCAGCATTTT	CASSLRIGSYSNQPQHF
TRBV11-1	-	TRBJ2-5	-	TGTGCCAGCAGCTCGGGGGAACGGGAGACCCAGTACTTC	CASSSGERETQYF
TRBV5-1	-	TRBJ1-3	-	TGCGCCAGCAGCTTGGAGTTGGGGGAGATTACTGGAAACACCATATATTTT	CASSLELGEITGNTIYF
TRBV28	TRBD1	TRBJ2-3	-	TGTGCCAGCAGTCCACAGGGGGCCACCGTAGATACGCAGTATTTT	CASSPQGATVDTQYF
TRBV6-6	TRBD1	TRBJ2-5	-	TGTGCCAGCAGTCACAGGGGGCGCGAGGAGACCCAGTACTTC	CASSHRGREETQYF
TRBV5-6	TRBD1	TRBJ1-1	-	TGTGCCAGCAGAACATCTCAGGGGGCCCCCTCCACTGAAGCTTTCTTT	CASRTSQGAPSTEAFF
TRBV30	-	TRBJ2-3	-	TGTGCCTGGAGTGTACTCTCAGATACGCAGTATTTT	CAWSVLSDTQYF
TRBV28	TRBD1	TRBJ2-7	-	TGTGCCAGCAGTACAGGGACAGCTAGCTCCTACGAGCAGTACTTC	CASSTGTASSYEQYF
TRBV7-9	-	TRBJ2-5	-	TGTGCCAGCAGCTTAGATCGACGGATCCAAGAGACCCAGTACTTC	CASSLDRRIQETQYF
TRBV5-1	-	TRBJ1-1	once	TGCGCCAGCAGCTCCCGGGGAGAGAACACTGAAGCTTTCTTT	CASSSRGENTEAFF
TRBV9	-	TRBJ2-2	-	TGTGCCAGCAGCCCTTGGACAGGGAGGGCCGGGGAGCTGTTTTTT	CASSPWTGRAGELFF
TRBV2	-	TRBJ2-2	-	TGTGCCAGCAGCGGCGGTAACACCGGGGAGCTGTTTTTT	CASSGGNTGELFF
TRBV27	TRBD2	TRBJ2-7	-	TGTGCCAGCAAACGGGGGGAGAGCTCCTACGAGCAGTACTTC	CASKRGESSYEQYF
TRBV19	-	TRBJ2-4	-	TGTGCCAGTAGTATATTTAGCCGAGGACAGAACATTCAGTACTTC	CASSIFSRGQNIQYF
TRBV5-1	TRBD1	TRBJ1-5	-	TGCGCCAGCAGATCTACAGGGGATGATCAGCCCCAGCATTTT	CASRSTGDDQPQHF
TRBV6-1	-	TRBJ1-1	-	TGTGCCAGCAGTGAAGTCAGGGTTGGTGATGAAGCTTTCTTT	CASSEVRVGDEAFF
TRBV18	-	TRBJ2-2	-	TGTGCCAGCTCACCACCGGGGGGAAGGGAGCTGTTTTTT	CASSPPGGRELFF
TRBV7-6	TRBD1	TRBJ2-2	-	TGTGCCAGCAGCGCTGGGACAGGCACCGGGGAGCTGTTTTTT	CASSAGTGTGELFF
TRBV10-2	TRBD2	TRBJ2-2	-	TGCGCCAGCAGCGGGAGGGATGGCACCGGGGAGCTGTTTTTT	CASSGRDGTGELFF
TRBV23-1	TRBD1	TRBJ2-7	-	TGCGCCAGCAGTCACTGGGACAGGGGGTGTAGAGTACCGGGTAGGGAGCAGTACTTC	CASSHWDRGCRVPGREQYF